At least ten counts were recorded for the clone carrying this TCR beta chain. What it binds is not known. Patients with uncontrolled infections, other autoimmune diseases, pregnancy or lactation were excluded. Clinical symptoms, serum thyroxine and TRAb, thyroid ultrasound and orbital computed tomography together formed the diagnostic basis. CDR1 and CDR2 from the germline V gene are DFQATT and SNEGSKA (reference sequence). V lost 6 bases and J lost 0, with 14 bases in between. The CDR3 runs 15 residues. TCR beta CDR3 regions were amplified from RNA. HTBI primers were employed in a first-round RT-PCR of the TCR CDR3. TCRdb re-analysed the multiplex PCR reads in MiXCR, keeping a single row per CDR3 protein. The repertoire includes more than 500,000 distinct CDR3 sequences, 46% of them detected once, and over 15% sits in the top ten. These data are taken from a study of T cells in Graves' hyperthyroidism and ophthalmopathy. Whole-study results and caveats: Expanded thyroid clonotypes (above 0.001) were mostly also found in blood. From stable hyperthyroidism, ophthalmopathy was separated by a 13 V-J model.

This TCR was sampled from an adult woman with Graves' disease, either hyperthyroidism or ophthalmopathy (not recorded which). This chain joins TRBV20-1 and TRBJ2-2; no reliable D call. Sequenced input: peripheral blood or thyroid tissue (not recorded which). Here the CDR3 DNA reads TGCAGTGCATATTACACACTCGCGAACACCGGGGAGCTGTTTTTT. Residues: CSAYYTLANTGELFF.